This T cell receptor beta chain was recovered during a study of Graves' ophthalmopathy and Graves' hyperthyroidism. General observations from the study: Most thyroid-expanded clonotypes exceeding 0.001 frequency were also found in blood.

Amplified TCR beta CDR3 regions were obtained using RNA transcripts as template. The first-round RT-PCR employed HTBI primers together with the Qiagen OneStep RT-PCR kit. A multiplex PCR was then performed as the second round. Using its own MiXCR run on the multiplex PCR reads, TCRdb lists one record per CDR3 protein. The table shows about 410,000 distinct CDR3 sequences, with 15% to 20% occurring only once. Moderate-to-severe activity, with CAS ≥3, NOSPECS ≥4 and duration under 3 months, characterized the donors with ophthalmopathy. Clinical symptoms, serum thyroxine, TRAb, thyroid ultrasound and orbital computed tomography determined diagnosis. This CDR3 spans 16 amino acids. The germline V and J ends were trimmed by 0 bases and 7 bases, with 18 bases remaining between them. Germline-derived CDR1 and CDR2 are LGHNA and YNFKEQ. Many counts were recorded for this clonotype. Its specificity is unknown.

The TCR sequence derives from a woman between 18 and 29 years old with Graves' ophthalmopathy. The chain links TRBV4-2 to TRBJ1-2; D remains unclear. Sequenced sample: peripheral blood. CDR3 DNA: TGTGCCAGCAGCCAAGATCAGACCTCAGCTGTTCTTGGCTACACCTTC. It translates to CASSQDQTSAVLGYTF.